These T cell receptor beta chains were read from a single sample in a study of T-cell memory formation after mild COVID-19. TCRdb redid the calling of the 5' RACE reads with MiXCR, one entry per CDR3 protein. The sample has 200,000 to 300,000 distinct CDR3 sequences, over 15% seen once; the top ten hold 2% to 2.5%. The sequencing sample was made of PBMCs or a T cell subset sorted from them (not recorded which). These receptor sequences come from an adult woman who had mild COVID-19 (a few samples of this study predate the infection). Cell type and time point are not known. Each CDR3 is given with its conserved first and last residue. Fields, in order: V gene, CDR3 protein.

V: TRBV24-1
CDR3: CATSDPTRVEQYF

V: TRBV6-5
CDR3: CASTQRTYNEQFF

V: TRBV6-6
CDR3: CASSYSHAGGTDTQYF

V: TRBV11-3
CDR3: CASSYKTPGTEAFF

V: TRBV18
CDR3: CASLQGQGETQYF

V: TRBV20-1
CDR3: CSARGETSGRTDTQYF

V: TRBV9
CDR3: CASSVGASSYNEQFF

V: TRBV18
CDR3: CASSPGDTVLGYTF

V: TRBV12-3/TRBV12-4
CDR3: CASSLGYEQFF

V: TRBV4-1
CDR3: CASRQVSLVGDTQYF

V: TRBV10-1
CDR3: CASSPQGKGVTEAFF

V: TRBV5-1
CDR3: CASSLLLAPSTYEQYF

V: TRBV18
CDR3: CASSPLDLANGYTF

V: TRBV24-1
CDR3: CATSDTGGVRGYTF

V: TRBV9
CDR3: CASSSTRTDTQYF

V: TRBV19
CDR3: CASSIRSTQYF

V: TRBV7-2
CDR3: CASSPQGGRETEAFF

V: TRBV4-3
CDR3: CASSQENSYGYTF